Included here is one TCR beta chain sequence, with context. This table comes from immunoSEQ multiplex PCR, and its TCRdb copy is limited to in-frame clones, with some not included. The table has over 10,000 clones, 88% seen once; the top ten hold 7.7%. The entry originates in a study of T cell changes during pregnancy in multiple sclerosis. CDR3 length equals 15 residues. V trimming: 4 bases; J trimming: 0 bases; junction bases outside the gene matches: 5. In germline, CDR1 is SGDLS, CDR2 YYNGEE. Sequenced material: CD8+ T cells from peripheral blood mononuclear cells, taken in the second trimester of pregnancy. This sequence was found in a female donor in good health, enrolled as a control in a pregnancy study. The chain carries TRBV9 and TRBJ2-7; TRBD2 agrees at 9 bases. CDR3 amino acids: CASSQETSGSYEQYF. The CDR3 DNA is TGTGCCAGCAGCCAAGAGACTAGCGGCTCCTACGAGCAGTACTTC.